This TCR beta chain came from a study of OX40 agonist ivuxolimab in advanced cancers. Study at large: A history of anti-PD-1, anti-PD-L1 or anti-CTLA-4 therapy was acceptable, and over 35% had some. Two cutaneous melanoma patients and one hepatocellular carcinoma patient, three in all, had partial responses. Study observations and caveats: Which antigen the expanded peripheral T cells recognized is unknown. Mean expanded clone counts were higher in CD8+ than CD4+ T cells.

TCRdb's copy holds only in-frame clones and misses some; the assay was immunoSEQ multiplex PCR. Found here are 65,000 to 85,000 clones, around four fifths of them singletons; the top ten hold around 1.8%. Germline CDR1 reads SGHTA; CDR2 reads FQGTGA. The CDR3 length is 13 residues. V was trimmed by 1 base and J by 1 base, leaving 4 bases between them. As for this clone: Antigen unknown.

Sequenced material: CD4+ or CD8+ T cells sorted from blood, taken in a trial of the OX40 agonist ivuxolimab. The V and J genes are TRBV7-3 and TRBJ2-5, with D unresolved. The TCR originated in an adult with an advanced solid tumor such as melanoma, head and neck, liver or kidney cancer. CDR3 DNA sequence: TGTGCCAGCAGCTTAATTAGCCAAGAGACCCAGTACTTC. It encodes CASSLISQETQYF. The full variable domain, its missing parts supplied by reference TRBV7-3 and TRBJ2-5, is GAGVSQTPSNKVTEKGKYVELRCDPISGHTALYWYRQSLGQGPEFLIYFQGTGAADDSGLPNDRFFAVRPEGSVSTLKIQRTERGDSAVYLCASSLISQETQYFGPGTRLLVL.